These 3 T cell receptor beta chains share one sample of origin, sequenced in a study of CD8 T cells in Susac syndrome. When the RNA was reverse transcribed, random hexamers were used with an input of roughly 0.45 to 1 ug. TCRdb reanalysed the immunoSEQ multiplex PCR reads using MiXCR and keeps one entry per CDR3 protein. Counted here are around 180,000 distinct CDR3 sequences, around 94% occurring once; the ten biggest clones make up 0.095% to 0.13%. Sequencing was done on a sample of CD4+ T cells from PBMCs. Receptor source: a human donor with Susac syndrome.

The V gene is TRBV20-1, the J gene TRBJ2-5; D possibly corresponds to TRBD2 (5 bases). The CDR3 runs to 14 residues. V was cut by 1 base and J by 5 bases, with 14 bases left in between. Germline assignment: CDR1 DFQATT and CDR2 SNEGSKA (reference sequence). The CDR3 sequence: CSARGPGKVETQYF. Written as DNA, the CDR3 is TGCAGTGCTAGAGGACCGGGGAAAGTGGAGACCCAGTACTTC.

This clonotype was seen only once. The chain carries TRBV29-1 and TRBJ2-3, with TRBD1 matching over 8 bases. The germline gives CDR1 SQVTM, CDR2 ANQGSEA. V gave up 3 bases and J gave up 7 bases; unmatched junction bases: 6. This CDR3 is 13 amino acids long. The DNA of the CDR3 is TGCAGCGTTGAGTTTGACAGGGGTAATACGCAGTATTTT. This codes for CSVEFDRGNTQYF.

The gene calls are TRBV12-3 or TRBV12-4 and TRBJ2-4; a weak D match, TRBD1 (6 bases). Trimming cost V 5 bases and J 0 bases, with 14 bases left between them. The length of the CDR3 is 16 residues. The CDR3 DNA follows: TGTGCCAGCAGTCGAATCGAACAGGGAGCCAAAAACATTCAGTACTTC. It is translated as CASSRIEQGAKNIQYF.